The 24 T cell receptor beta chains presented below share a single source sample, sequenced in a study of cytotoxic CD8 clonotypes in ibrutinib-treated CLL. Repertoires were generated with immunoSEQ multiplex PCR, while TCRdb's copy carries only in-frame clones and drops some. The sample carries tens of thousands of clones, about 82% recorded once. The specimen was PBMCs, collected before ibrutinib treatment. The receptor set was obtained from a human donor with chronic lymphocytic leukemia.

This sequence joins TRBV4-2 and TRBJ2-4; D is uncertain. Trimming took off 0 bases at V and 1 base at J, with 16 bases between the two ends. This CDR3 contains 18 residues. CDR1 is LGHNA, CDR2 YNFKEQ, per germline. The CDR3 DNA is TGTGCCAGCAGCCAAGATCGGAATCCTGCTGGGGCCAAAAACATTCAGTACTTC. It is translated as CASSQDRNPAGAKNIQYF.

The chain couples TRBV9 to TRBJ2-1, with 11 bases matching TRBD2. CDR3 size: 17 residues. Looked up from germline, CDR1 is SGDLS and CDR2 is YYNGEE. V lost 3 bases, J lost 3 bases, and 8 bases stayed unmatched. CDR3 DNA: TGTGCCAGCAGCGCCCCCCTAGCGGGAGGTTTCTACAATGAGCAGTTCTTC. Protein product: CASSAPLAGGFYNEQFF.

The rearrangement links TRBV19 to TRBJ2-5; D may be TRBD1 (6 bases). From germline, CDR1 is LNHDA and CDR2 SQIVND (reference sequence). V lost 2 bases to trimming and J lost 5 bases, with 21 bases between them. CDR3 length equals 17 residues. The CDR3 DNA reads as TGTGCCAGTAGTATAACCGCTATAAATACAGGGTCGGAGACCCAGTACTTC. Protein product: CASSITAINTGSETQYF.

The CDR3 spells CASSPQQGNTEAFF. The CDR3 region has the DNA TGTGCCAGCAGTCCCCAACAGGGGAACACTGAAGCTTTCTTT. The V gene is TRBV9, the J gene TRBJ1-1; perhaps TRBD1 as D (6 bases). V gave up 5 bases and J gave up 1 base, with 12 bases separating them. The CDR3 has 14 amino acids. Germline V CDR1 and CDR2: SGDLS, YYNGEE.

The V gene is TRBV29-1, the J gene TRBJ1-3, with D maybe TRBD1 (6 bases). Germline loops: CDR1 SQVTM, CDR2 ANQGSEA. There are 14 residues in the CDR3. The V gene lost 3 bases and the J gene lost 0 bases, with 9 bases spanning the gap. The CDR3 loop is CSVEQGFSGNTIYF. The CDR3 DNA reads as TGCAGCGTTGAGCAGGGGTTCTCTGGAAACACCATATATTTT.

This clone was seen a handful of times. The chain carries TRBV30 and TRBJ1-1; no clear D gene. The CDR3 sequence is 14 residues long. V was pared by 0 bases and J by 2 bases, with 10 bases between. Germline V gene lookup returns CDR1 GTSNPN and CDR2 SVGIG (reference sequence). The CDR3 DNA follows: TGTGCCTGGAGTGTCGGCACAACTAACACTGAAGCTTTCTTT. As protein: CAWSVGTTNTEAFF. Using reference TRBV30 and TRBJ1-1 for the parts outside the CDR3, the full variable domain is SQTIHQWPATLVQPVGSPLSLECTVEGTSNPNLYWYRQAAGRGLQLLFYSVGIGQISSEVPQNLSASRPQDRQFILSSKKLLLSDSGFYLCAWSVGTTNTEAFFGQGTRLTVV.

The rearrangement joins TRBV20-1 to TRBJ2-5, with D possibly being TRBD2 (6 bases). Germline V CDR1 and CDR2: DFQATT, SNEGSKA (reference sequence). The V end lost 6 bases, the J end lost 5 bases, and 10 bases lay between the germline ends. The CDR3 is 11 amino acids. The DNA for the CDR3 is TGCAGTGCCGGGAGATATGAGACCCAGTACTTC. The encoded protein is CSAGRYETQYF.

The V gene is TRBV6-5, the J gene TRBJ2-3; tentative D call: TRBD1 (6 bases). V was pared by 4 bases and J by 5 bases, with 16 bases between. In germline, CDR1 is MNHEY, CDR2 SVGAGI. CDR3 length: 15 residues. For the CDR3, the DNA is TGTGCCAGCAGTTCGTATGCGAGAGGGGGAGATACGCAGTATTTT. Translation gives CASSSYARGGDTQYF.

This chain uses TRBV28 with TRBJ2-4; no firm D call. V was trimmed by 1 base and J by 8 bases, leaving 15 bases between them. The germline V gene encodes CDR1 MDHEN and CDR2 SYDVKM. The CDR3 totals 15 residues. CDR3 in amino acids: CASSLSILHLDIQYF. CDR3 in DNA: TGTGCCAGCAGTTTATCAATCCTCCACTTGGACATTCAGTACTTC.

The V and J genes are TRBV2 and TRBJ2-5, with 9 bases identical to TRBD1. J was trimmed by 1 base and V by 4 bases; bases with no gene match: 4. CDR1 and CDR2 (germline): SNHLY, FYNNEI. The CDR3 is 15 amino acids. CDR3 DNA sequence: TGTGCCAGCAGTGGAGGGGACAGGGTCCAAGAGACCCAGTACTTC. Residues: CASSGGDRVQETQYF.

This clone is medium-sized. The genes are TRBV6-4 and TRBJ2-1; 8 positions agree with TRBD1. The CDR3 covers 14 residues. The germline gives CDR1 MRHNA, CDR2 SNTAGT. Trimming cost V 5 bases and J 4 bases; bases outside gene matches: 4. The CDR3 here is CASSPTGEYNEQFF. CDR3 bases: TGTGCCAGCAGTCCGACAGGGGAATACAATGAGCAGTTCTTC.

This chain joins TRBV7-6 and TRBJ2-7; 8 bases match TRBD1. The CDR3 has 15 residues. V shed 4 bases, J shed 2 bases, and the junction held 7 bases outside the gene matches. The germline V gene has CDR1 SGHVS and CDR2 FNYEAQ. CDR3 DNA: TGTGCCAGCAGCTCCTGGGACAGGTTTGCCTACGAGCAGTACTTC. Amino acid sequence: CASSSWDRFAYEQYF.

The rearrangement joins TRBV29-1 to TRBJ1-2; 8 nucleotides line up with TRBD1. The V segment lost 4 bases and the J segment 8 bases; nucleotides outside the gene matches: 3. Germline V lookup: CDR1 SQVTM, CDR2 ANQGSEA. This CDR3 has 11 residues. CDR3 residues: CSVGAGGGYTF. Written as DNA, the CDR3 is TGCAGCGTTGGAGCAGGGGGCGGCTACACCTTC.

The chain links TRBV10-1 to TRBJ2-7; D remains ambiguous. From germline, CDR1 is WNHNN and CDR2 SYGVQD (reference sequence). The V end lost 1 base, the J end lost 0 bases, and 13 bases lay between the germline ends. This CDR3 is 16 amino acids long. The CDR3 is CASSEFAGSSSYEQYF. CDR3 nucleotide sequence: TGCGCCAGCAGTGAGTTTGCCGGATCAAGCTCCTACGAGCAGTACTTC.

The V call is TRBV29-1, the J call TRBJ2-7, with 7 bases that match TRBD2. CDR1 and CDR2 from the germline V gene are SQVTM and ANQGSEA. After removal of 6 bases from V and 2 bases from J, the junction contained 10 bases not matched to a gene. The CDR3 loop spans 14 amino acids. The CDR3 sequence: CSVSPVSGTYEQYF. In DNA form, the CDR3 reads TGCAGCGTGAGCCCCGTGAGCGGGACCTACGAGCAGTACTTC.

The chain links TRBV7-9 to TRBJ1-4; 10 bases align to TRBD1. Germline V gene lookup returns CDR1 SEHNR and CDR2 FQNEAQ (reference sequence). CDR3 length: 14 amino acids. V trimming: 4 bases; J trimming: 7 bases; junction bases outside the gene matches: 3. This chain's CDR3 is CASSSGQGREKLFF. For the CDR3, the DNA is TGTGCCAGCAGCTCGGGACAGGGGCGTGAAAAACTGTTTTTT.

The rearrangement links TRBV6-5 to TRBJ2-3; 7 bases line up with TRBD1. Germline V CDR1 and CDR2: MNHEY, SVGAGI. V was pared by 6 bases and J by 0 bases, with 6 bases of the junction left unmatched. The CDR3 totals 15 residues. The CDR3 DNA is TGTGCCAGCAGACTGACAGGGATTAGCACAGATACGCAGTATTTT. Its protein is CASRLTGISTDTQYF.

Here the CDR3 reads CASSQDRDGKNIQYF. The CDR3 coding sequence is TGTGCCAGCAGCCAAGATCGGGACGGAAAAAACATTCAGTACTTC. The chain carries TRBV4-2 and TRBJ2-4; D assignment may be TRBD1 or TRBD2 (5 bases each). V was clipped by 0 bases and J by 4 bases, with 10 bases between them. The CDR3 length is 15 residues. The germline gives CDR1 LGHNA, CDR2 YNFKEQ.

The chain carries TRBV23-1 and TRBJ2-7, with a weak D call TRBD2 (6 bases). TRBV23-1 is an ORF; its function is uncertain. The V and J ends lost 3 bases and 0 bases respectively, with 15 bases between them. The CDR3 spans 16 residues. DNA for the CDR3: TGCGCCAGCAGTCACCCCCCGGGGGAGATCTCCTACGAGCAGTACTTC. This codes for CASSHPPGEISYEQYF.

This CDR3 reads CASSRGSSSGANVLTF. Here the CDR3 DNA reads TGTGCCAGCAGTCGGGGGTCTTCCTCTGGGGCCAACGTCCTGACTTTC. The chain uses TRBV7-6 and TRBJ2-6; TRBD2 is a possible D gene (6 bases). CDR1 SGHVS and CDR2 FNYEAQ come from the germline V gene. Trimming took 6 bases from V and 0 from J, leaving 12 bases between them. This CDR3 comprises 16 residues.

V usage is TRBV5-1 and J usage is TRBJ2-7, with D tentatively TRBD1 (6 bases). CDR1 and CDR2 from the germline V gene are SGHRS and YFSETQ. The CDR3 contains 15 residues. V shed 4 bases and J shed 12 bases, with 26 bases lying between them. The CDR3 is CASSPTLGTSYRGYF. The CDR3 bases are TGCGCCAGCAGCCCGACCCTGGGGACAAGCTATCGTGGGTACTTC.

The chain has TRBV11-1 and TRBJ2-1; TRBD2 aligns across 13 bases. This CDR3 region has 15 residues. J was trimmed by 7 bases and V by 3 bases; bases with no gene match: 3. Germline CDR1 reads SGHAT; CDR2 reads FQDESV (reference sequence). The CDR3 loop is CASSFGTSGTNEQFF. DNA of the CDR3: TGTGCCAGCAGCTTCGGGACTAGCGGGACTAATGAGCAGTTCTTC.

The chain is built from TRBV4-2 and TRBJ2-1; D not resolved. The CDR3 sequence is 12 residues long. V was trimmed by 0 bases and J by 9 bases, leaving 6 bases between them. Per germline, CDR1 LGHNA and CDR2 YNFKEQ. CDR3 DNA sequence: TGTGCCAGCAGCCAAGATTGGAGTGAGCAGTTCTTC. Its protein is CASSQDWSEQFF.

The V call is TRBV6-1, the J call TRBJ2-2; possibly TRBD1 for D (5 bases). CDR1 is MNHNS, CDR2 SASEGT, per germline. Trimming pared 8 bases from V and 7 bases from J, leaving 20 bases between. The CDR3 contains 15 residues. CDR3 nucleotide sequence: TGTGCCAGCCCTGCAGGGTCCTTGGAGATCGGGGAGCTGTTTTTT. Protein product: CASPAGSLEIGELFF.